This T cell receptor beta chain came from a study of graft-versus-host responses after intestinal transplantation. For the study at large: The transplants performed in recipients were multivisceral, liver-intestinal, or isolated intestinal. Anti-thymocyte globulin induction was given to all recipients, followed by tacrolimus and steroids for around three years. The study's findings and limits: GvH clones appeared in recipient marrow, some first in ileum or blood. Circulating GvH clones peaking coincided with falling HvG clones soon after transplant.

The table came from immunoSEQ multiplex PCR; TCRdb's copy has only in-frame clones and leaves some out. The sample shows tens of thousands of clones, about nine tenths of them seen only once. Concerning this clone itself: The antigen is undetermined.

Sequenced here: unstimulated CD4+ T cells sorted from spleen or lymph node cells, sampled before intestinal transplant. This clonotype originated in a human donor who received an intestinal transplant.

In DNA, the CDR3 is TGTGCCAGCAGCCCCGGTCAGGGGCTATCCTACGAGCAGTACTTC. It encodes CASSPGQGLSYEQYF. The genes are TRBV11-3 and TRBJ2-7, with D perhaps matching TRBD1 (6 bases). Trimming removed 5 bases from V and 1 base from J, with 15 bases in between. The CDR3 covers 15 residues. The V gene's germline CDR1 is SGHNT and CDR2 YENEEA.